This is a list of T cell receptor beta chains from one sample in a study of long-term antiretroviral therapy in people with HIV. Method: immunoSEQ multiplex PCR; TCRdb's copy keeps in-frame clones and lacks some. The table has about 16,000 clones, 84% seen once. Specimen: unsorted PBMCs, collected 0.1 years after starting antiretroviral therapy. These receptors originate from a man between 18 and 29 years old with HIV. Each CDR3 is given with its conserved first and last residue. The order of the fields is J gene, D gene, V gene, clone size, CDR3 protein, CDR3 DNA. The D gene is left open where the match is weak. A row's size may be missing; if present it is once, few, many or a size class.

TRBJ2-7	TRBD1	TRBV4-1	-	CASSQFLQGLDEQYF	TGCGCCAGCAGCCAATTCCTACAGGGGTTAGACGAGCAGTACTTC
TRBJ2-1	TRBD2	TRBV9	-	CASSAGAGGYNEQFF	TGTGCCAGCAGCGCCGGTGCGGGAGGGTACAATGAGCAGTTCTTC
TRBJ2-1	-	TRBV6-4	-	CASSSEDGYEQFF	TGTGCCAGCTCCTCGGAGGATGGATATGAGCAGTTCTTC
TRBJ2-7	TRBD2	TRBV13	-	CASSSDGGGEQYF	TGTGCCAGCAGCTCCGACGGGGGGGGAGAGCAGTACTTC
TRBJ2-7	TRBD2	TRBV27	-	CASSLSRGGAALYEQYF	TGTGCCAGCAGTTTATCGAGGGGAGGGGCCGCCCTCTACGAGCAGTACTTC
TRBJ1-1	-	TRBV7-9	-	CASSLEHRAEAFF	TGTGCCAGCAGCTTAGAACACAGGGCCGAAGCTTTCTTT
TRBJ2-7	-	TRBV2	-	CASGGRKSSYEQYF	TGTGCCAGCGGGGGACGGAAAAGCTCCTACGAGCAGTACTTC
TRBJ1-1	-	TRBV9	-	CASSPRKNMNTEAFF	TGTGCCAGCAGCCCTCGGAAAAACATGAACACTGAAGCTTTCTTT
TRBJ2-3	-	TRBV5-6	-	CASRTWGGTDTQYF	TGTGCCAGTAGAACATGGGGCGGCACAGATACGCAGTATTTT
TRBJ2-5	TRBD2	TRBV7-9	-	CASSLTSGRGETQYF	TGTGCCAGCAGCTTAACTAGCGGGAGGGGGGAGACCCAGTACTTC
TRBJ2-7	-	TRBV7-9	once	CASSPYKGTLYEQYF	TGTGCCAGCAGCCCCTATAAGGGAACCCTCTACGAGCAGTACTTC
TRBJ2-7	-	TRBV11-1	few	CASSGGGNEQYF	TGTGCCAGTAGTGGTGGAGGCAACGAGCAGTACTTC
TRBJ2-2	-	TRBV5-6	-	CASSPASNTGELFF	TGTGCCAGCAGCCCTGCCTCCAACACCGGGGAGCTGTTTTTT
TRBJ2-1	-	TRBV4-3	-	CASSHEVGYNEQFF	TGCGCCAGCAGCCACGAGGTCGGGTACAATGAGCAGTTCTTC
TRBJ1-2	-	TRBV15	-	CATSSYNLNLDGYGYTF	TGTGCCACCAGCAGCTACAACTTGAACCTGGACGGTTATGGCTACACCTTC
TRBJ1-3	-	TRBV5-1	-	CASSPSPNRESGNTIYF	TGCGCCAGCAGCCCTTCCCCAAACAGGGAATCTGGAAACACCATATATTTT
TRBJ2-7	-	TRBV6-6	-	CASSQTFSYEQYF	TGTGCCAGCAGCCAGACCTTCTCCTACGAGCAGTACTTC
TRBJ2-7	-	TRBV11-2	-	CASSLDFEHEQYF	TGTGCCAGCAGCTTAGATTTCGAACACGAGCAGTACTTC
TRBJ1-5	TRBD1	TRBV6-1	-	CASSGRDRGPFEPQHF	TGTGCCAGCAGTGGAAGGGACAGGGGGCCCTTTGAGCCCCAGCATTTT
TRBJ1-1	-	TRBV10-3	-	CATEPTGGSNTEAFF	TGTGCCACCGAGCCGACTGGGGGCTCGAACACTGAAGCTTTCTTT
TRBJ1-1	TRBD1	TRBV10-2	-	CASSDWTGGTEAFF	TGCGCCAGCAGTGACTGGACAGGCGGGACTGAAGCTTTCTTT
TRBJ1-3	-	TRBV30	-	CAWSVRDSGNTIYF	TGTGCCTGGAGTGTACGTGACTCTGGAAACACCATATATTTT
TRBJ2-2	TRBD1	TRBV5-1	-	CASSTGQGAVGELFF	TGCGCCAGCAGCACCGGACAGGGGGCGGTAGGGGAGCTGTTTTTT
TRBJ2-7	TRBD2	TRBV19	medium-sized	CASSSRIAGGSYEQYF	TGTGCCAGTAGTTCCAGGATAGCGGGAGGTTCCTACGAGCAGTACTTC
TRBJ2-7	-	TRBV27	-	CASSLPGAERLF	TGTGCCAGCAGTTTACCAGGGGCCGAGAGACTCTTC
TRBJ1-5	TRBD1	TRBV5-6	few	CASSLGTGRGQPQHF	TGTGCCAGCAGCTTGGGGACAGGGAGAGGCCAGCCCCAGCATTTT
TRBJ2-5	-	TRBV6-1	-	CATTDRQETQYF	TGTGCCACCACAGACAGGCAAGAGACCCAGTACTTC
TRBJ1-2	TRBD1	TRBV7-2	-	CASSLAGTGSYTF	TGTGCCAGCAGCTTAGCGGGGACAGGGTCCTACACCTTC
TRBJ2-7	TRBD2	TRBV27	few	CASSLTVAGEGYEQYF	TGTGCCAGCAGTTTAACGGTAGCGGGAGAGGGATACGAGCAGTACTTC
TRBJ2-7	-	TRBV5-4	-	CASSYGQLYEQYF	TGTGCCAGCAGCTACGGTCAACTCTACGAGCAGTACTTC
TRBJ1-5	TRBD1	TRBV4-1	few	CASSQNDRDNQPQHF	TGCGCCAGCAGCCAAAACGACAGGGACAATCAGCCCCAGCATTTT
TRBJ2-5	-	TRBV18	-	CASSRPAETQYF	TGTGCCAGCTCACGTCCAGCCGAGACCCAGTACTTC
TRBJ1-2	-	TRBV7-9	-	CASSLDGNGYTF	TGTGCCAGCAGCTTAGACGGCAATGGCTACACCTTC
TRBJ2-7	-	TRBV14	-	CASSQGRERKYF	TGTGCCAGCAGCCAAGGTAGGGAGAGGAAGTACTTC
TRBJ1-1	-	TRBV18	-	CASSPIGRGQEAFF	TGTGCCAGCTCACCGATCGGACGGGGCCAGGAAGCTTTCTTT
TRBJ1-1	-	TRBV21-1	-	CASRRRLATLRTEAFF	TGTGCCAGCAGGAGAAGGCTAGCTACACTTCGCACTGAAGCTTTCTTT
TRBJ2-2	-	TRBV6-5	-	CASSYSTNGELFF	TGTGCCAGCAGTTACTCGACCAACGGGGAGCTGTTTTTT
TRBJ2-1	-	TRBV7-2	-	CASSFRGANEQFF	TGTGCCAGCAGCTTCAGGGGGGCCAATGAGCAGTTCTTC
TRBJ1-1	-	TRBV11-2	-	CASSLVGVTEAFF	TGTGCCAGCAGCTTAGTAGGGGTCACTGAAGCTTTCTTT
TRBJ2-1	TRBD2	TRBV6-1	-	CASSLTSGDHNEQFF	TGTGCCAGCAGCCTCACTAGCGGGGACCACAATGAGCAGTTCTTC
TRBJ1-6	-	TRBV6-4	-	CASSDLWRASNSPLHF	TGTGCCAGCAGTGACTTGTGGAGGGCTAGTAATTCACCCCTCCACTTT
TRBJ2-2	TRBD2	TRBV7-8	-	CASSSPPGGPVGGELFF	TGTGCCAGCAGCTCCCCCCCGGGAGGGCCGGTTGGTGGGGAGCTGTTTTTT
TRBJ1-1	-	TRBV30	once	CALEWGTEAFF	TGTGCCCTGGAGTGGGGCACTGAAGCTTTCTTT
TRBJ1-1	-	TRBV9	-	CASSVGGDRTEAFF	TGTGCCAGCAGCGTAGGAGGGGATAGGACTGAAGCTTTCTTT
TRBJ2-1	-	TRBV11-1	-	CASSLRGGSNEQFF	TGTGCCAGCAGCTTAAGAGGGGGAAGCAATGAGCAGTTCTTC
TRBJ2-3	TRBD2	TRBV7-3	-	CASSSIAGEQSDTQYF	TGTGCCAGCAGCTCGATAGCGGGAGAGCAGTCAGATACGCAGTATTTT
TRBJ1-5	-	TRBV18	-	CASSPPGGQPQHF	TGTGCCAGCTCACCACCGGGGGGGCAGCCCCAGCATTTT
TRBJ1-2	-	TRBV6-6	-	CASSYLVVPYGYTF	TGTGCCAGCAGTTACCTGGTTGTCCCCTATGGCTACACCTTC
TRBJ2-6	TRBD1	TRBV19	-	CASSIAGTGTGANVLTF	TGTGCCAGTAGTATAGCCGGGACAGGGACCGGGGCCAACGTCCTGACTTTC
TRBJ2-7	-	TRBV11-2	few	CASSLVGSYEQYF	TGTGCCAGCAGCTTAGTTGGGTCCTACGAGCAGTACTTC